This passage covers 21 T cell receptor beta chains from one sample sequenced in a study of blood T cells in healthy people across ages. Primed by a sample-barcoded 5' primer and a J-beta primer mix, a second PCR proceeded for about 6 to 12 cycles. MiXCR was run by TCRdb on the 5' RACE reads, yielding one entry per CDR3 protein. The sample shows about 650,000 distinct CDR3 sequences, about 34% of them seen only once. Sample: blood. The source of these receptors is a woman of 80 years or more in good health.

This clonotype was recorded only once. A read error is possible here, since a much larger clone lies one base away. This chain uses TRBV6-5 with TRBJ2-3, with TRBD1 matching 10 bases. The CDR3 covers 16 residues. CDR1 is MNHEY and CDR2 is SVGAGI in the germline V gene. CDR3 sequence reads: CAGSPQTGGGPDTQYF. CDR3 in DNA: TGTGCCGGCAGTCCCCAGACAGGGGGCGGTCCAGATACGCAGTATTTT.

Of note for this clonotype: A much larger clone lies a single base off, so this may be a read error. This sequence joins TRBV5-1 and TRBJ1-2; possible D gene TRBD1, 5 bases. The CDR3 is 18 amino acids. Trimming took 0 bases from V and 1 from J, leaving 19 bases between them. Germline V CDR1 and CDR2: SGHRS, YFSETQ. The CDR3 DNA is TGCGCCAGCAGCTTGGAACGGCCCAGGATGACAGTTAACTATGGCTACACCTTC. It encodes CASSLERPRMTVNYGYTF.

This clonotype appeared a few times. CDR3 protein: CASSSRGGAYEQYF. For the CDR3, the DNA is TGTGCCAGCAGCTCCCGCGGGGGAGCCTACGAGCAGTACTTC. This chain joins TRBV7-2 and TRBJ2-7; 7 bases align to TRBD2. J was trimmed by 2 bases and V by 4 bases; bases with no gene match: 5. CDR3 length: 14 residues. CDR1 and CDR2 (germline): SGHTA, FQGNSA.

In this sample, this clonotype turned up many times. The J gene is TRBJ2-7, the V gene TRBV28, with D perhaps matching TRBD1 or TRBD2 (5 bases each). V was trimmed by 4 bases and J by 8 bases, leaving 21 bases between them. The CDR3 runs to 15 residues. CDR1 MDHEN and CDR2 SYDVKM come from the germline V gene. In DNA, the CDR3 is TGTGCCAGCAGTTCGCTCCAACTAGAAGGGGAGAAGCAGTACTTC. Its translation: CASSSLQLEGEKQYF.

The chain couples TRBV5-1 to TRBJ2-3, with no clear D. The CDR3 sequence is 15 residues long. V was trimmed by 4 bases and J by 2 bases, leaving 14 bases between them. Germline V gene sequence: CDR1 SGHRS, CDR2 YFSETQ. The CDR3 protein is CASSLAPRNTDTQYF. The CDR3 nucleotides read TGCGCCAGCAGCCTGGCACCGAGAAACACAGATACGCAGTATTTT.

The chain is built from TRBV28 and TRBJ1-1; D gene ambiguous. V was pared by 8 bases and J by 6 bases, with 7 bases between. The germline V gene encodes CDR1 MDHEN and CDR2 SYDVKM. The CDR3 runs to 10 residues. CDR3 sequence reads: CASERAEAFF. CDR3 nucleotide sequence: TGTGCCAGCGAGCGGGCTGAAGCTTTCTTT. Looking up the rest from reference TRBV28 and TRBJ1-1 gives the full variable domain: DVKVTQSSRYLVKRTGEKVFLECVQDMDHENMFWYRQDPGLGLRLIYFSYDVKMKEKGDIPEGYSVSREKKERFSLILESASTNQTSMYLCASERAEAFFGQGTRLTVV.

This clonotype was recorded many times. In nucleotides, the CDR3 is TGTGCCAGCAGCGGGACAGGGTTGCGTTGGGGGGCCAACGTCCTGACTTTC. Translated, it gives CASSGTGLRWGANVLTF. The chain uses TRBV7-3 and TRBJ2-6; 9 nucleotides line up with TRBD1. In germline, CDR1 is SGHTA, CDR2 FQGTGA. This CDR3 is 17 amino acids long. The V gene end was trimmed by 5 bases and the J gene end by 4 bases; junction bases not matched to a gene: 9.

This clonotype was found a few times. This sequence joins TRBV7-8 and TRBJ2-5, with D perhaps matching TRBD1 or TRBD2 (5 bases each). V was trimmed by 1 base and J by 4 bases, leaving 10 bases between them. Germline loops: CDR1 SGHVS, CDR2 FQNEAQ. This CDR3 spans 14 amino acids. The CDR3 region is CASSLGIGTETQYF. DNA for the CDR3: TGTGCCAGCAGCTTAGGTATAGGGACAGAGACCCAGTACTTC.

As to this clonotype: The junction departs from the called germline gene at one end, perhaps through a read error. The chain has TRBV7-9 and TRBJ1-1; 8 bases match TRBD1. CDR1 and CDR2 (germline): SEHNR, FQNEAQ (reference sequence). This CDR3 has 13 amino acids. The CDR3: CAGSGTGNTEAFF. Written as DNA, the CDR3 is TGTGCCGGCAGCGGGACAGGGAACACTGAAGCTTTCTTT.

Comment on this clonotype: The junction shows a germline mismatch at one end, possibly a read error. The chain joins TRBV5-6 to TRBJ2-5; 11 nucleotides match TRBD2. Germline values: CDR1 SGHDT, CDR2 YYEEEE. The CDR3 is made up of 16 amino acids. The CDR3 loop reads CTSSFQLAGVQETQYF. CDR3 nucleotide sequence: TGTACCAGCAGCTTCCAACTAGCGGGGGTTCAAGAGACCCAGTACTTC. Looking up the rest from reference TRBV5-6 and TRBJ2-5 gives the full variable domain: DAGVTQSPTHLIKTRGQQVTLRCSPKSGHDTVSWYQQALGQGPQFIFQYYEEEERQRGNFPDRFSGHQFPNYSSELNVNALLLGDSALYLCTSSFQLAGVQETQYFGPGTRLLVL.

This clonotype was recorded only once. A much larger clone lies a single base off, so this may be a read error. The genes are TRBV12-3 or TRBV12-4 and TRBJ2-1, with D unclear. The CDR3 has 11 residues. The CDR3 protein is CASSSCDERFF. CDR3 sequence (DNA): TGTGCCAGCAGTTCTTGCGATGAGCGGTTCTTC.

This chain links TRBV7-6 with TRBJ1-2, with TRBD1 identical over 11 bases. Trimming took 5 bases from V and 7 from J; bases not matched to a gene: 9. Looked up from germline, CDR1 is SGHVS and CDR2 is FNYEAQ. The CDR3 loop spans 15 amino acids. CDR3 sequence reads: CASSRWGQGDSGYTF. The CDR3 bases are TGTGCCAGCAGCCGGTGGGGACAGGGGGATAGTGGCTACACCTTC.

This clonotype was counted many times. This chain connects TRBV24-1 to TRBJ2-5; D uncertain. Trimming removed 9 bases at V and 0 bases at J, with 13 bases between. The germline V gene encodes CDR1 KGHDR and CDR2 SFDVKD. The CDR3 totals 14 residues. CDR3 DNA sequence: TGTGCCACCTCCCCGGAAGGTAACCAAGAGACCCAGTACTTC. This sequence encodes CATSPEGNQETQYF.

This clonotype has ten or more counts. This chain links TRBV4-3 with TRBJ1-2; a weak D match, TRBD1 (5 bases). Trimming took off 4 bases at V and 4 bases at J, with 16 bases between the two ends. Per the germline V gene, CDR1 is LGHNA and CDR2 is YSLEER. The CDR3 totals 15 residues. CDR3 amino acids: CASSPSVGVSYGYTF. The CDR3 DNA sequence: TGCGCCAGCAGCCCTTCGGTGGGGGTTTCCTATGGCTACACCTTC.

In nucleotides, the CDR3 is TGCGCCAGCAGGAGCGGGAGGGCCTACGAGCAGTACTTC. Translated, it gives CASRSGRAYEQYF. V and J are TRBV10-2 and TRBJ2-7, with 10 nucleotides matching TRBD2. With 6 bases clipped from V and 2 bases from J, the junction kept 1 base outside the gene matches. From germline, CDR1 is WSHSY and CDR2 SAAADI. The CDR3 loop spans 13 amino acids.

This clonotype has a count of ten or more. The chain combines TRBV20-1 with TRBJ2-4, with no clear D. Germline V lookup: CDR1 DFQATT, CDR2 SNEGSKA (reference sequence). This CDR3 spans 13 amino acids. V was pared by 3 bases and J by 1 base, with 7 bases between. CDR3 DNA sequence: TGCAGTGCTAGCCGGCAGGCCAAAAACATTCAGTACTTC. The encoded protein is CSASRQAKNIQYF.

This clonotype was seen many times. This chain joins TRBV7-8 and TRBJ2-7; TRBD1 is a possible D gene (5 bases). The CDR3 is 15 residues long. Germline V CDR1 and CDR2: SGHVS, FQNEAQ. V was shortened by 0 bases and J by 2 bases, with 11 bases between the two germline ends. The CDR3 reads CASSLAHQGTYEQYF. The CDR3 DNA reads as TGTGCCAGCAGCTTAGCCCATCAGGGAACCTACGAGCAGTACTTC.

This clonotype was seen just once. The V call is TRBV20-1, the J call TRBJ2-1; D uncertain. The J call may be in error: the DNA end matches TRBJ2-7 better. Per germline, CDR1 DFQATT and CDR2 SNEGSKA (reference sequence). The CDR3 runs to 11 residues. The CDR3 bases are TGCAGTGCTGGATCTCCCTGGGAGCAGTACTTC. Protein: CSAGSPWEQYF.

The chain carries TRBV21-1 and TRBJ1-1; TRBD1 was called by the table and not checked on the DNA. TRBV21-1 is recorded as a pseudogene. CDR3 length: 14 amino acids. CDR3 residues: CARNRDPLATEAFF. The DNA for the CDR3 is TGTGCCAGGAACCGGGACCCTCTGGCCACTGAAGCTTTCTTT.

This clonotype was seen repeatedly, ten times or more. V and J are TRBV6-5 and TRBJ1-2, with 11 bases fitting TRBD1. This CDR3 contains 14 residues. Losses at the gene ends were 2 bases for V and 7 bases for J; bases not matched to a gene: 3. CDR1 MNHEY and CDR2 SVGAGI come from the germline V gene. DNA for the CDR3: TGTGCCAGCAGTTACCTGGACAGGGGGCTTGGCTACACCTTC. It yields the protein CASSYLDRGLGYTF.

Many counts were recorded for this clonotype. The chain employs TRBV6-5 and TRBJ2-5; D is uncertain. V was trimmed by 6 bases and J by 1 base, leaving 15 bases between them. Germline assignment: CDR1 MNHEY and CDR2 SVGAGI. CDR3 size: 15 residues. Written as DNA, the CDR3 is TGTGCCAGCAGAAATATCGACGAAGGCCAAGAGACCCAGTACTTC. Its translation: CASRNIDEGQETQYF.